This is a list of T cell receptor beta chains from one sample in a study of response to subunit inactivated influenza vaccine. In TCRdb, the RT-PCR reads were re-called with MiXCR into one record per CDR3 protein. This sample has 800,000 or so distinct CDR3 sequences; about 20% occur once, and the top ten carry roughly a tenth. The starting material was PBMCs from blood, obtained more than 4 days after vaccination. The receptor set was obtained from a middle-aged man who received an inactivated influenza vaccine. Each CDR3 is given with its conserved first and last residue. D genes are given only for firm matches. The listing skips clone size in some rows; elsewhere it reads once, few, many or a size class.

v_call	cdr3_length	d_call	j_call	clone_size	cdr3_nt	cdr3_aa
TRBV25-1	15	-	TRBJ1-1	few	TGTGCCAGCAGTGAAGATACAGGATCGTGGTACAAAGCTTTCTTT	CASSEDTGSWYKAFF
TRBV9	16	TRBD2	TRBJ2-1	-	TGTGCCAGCAGCGTCTTTGGGACTAGTCCGTACAATGAGCAGTTCTTC	CASSVFGTSPYNEQFF
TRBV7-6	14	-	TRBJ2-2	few	TGTGCCAGCAGCCGCGACTGGACCACCGGGGAGCTGTTTTTT	CASSRDWTTGELFF
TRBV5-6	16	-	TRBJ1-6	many	TGTGCCAGCAGCTTGTTGCGGCAGGCGAGTAATTCACCCCTCCACTTT	CASSLLRQASNSPLHF
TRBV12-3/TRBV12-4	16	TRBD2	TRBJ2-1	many	TGTGCCAGCAGTCCCGGACTAGCGGGAGGGCGCAATGAGCAGTTCTTC	CASSPGLAGGRNEQFF
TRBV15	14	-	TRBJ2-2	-	TGTGCCACCAGCAGAGATGGGGAGATCGGGGAGCTGTTTTTT	CATSRDGEIGELFF
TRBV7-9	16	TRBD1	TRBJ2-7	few	TGTGCCAGCAGCTTAGGGACAGGGGCGAGCTCCTACGAGCAGTACTTC	CASSLGTGASSYEQYF
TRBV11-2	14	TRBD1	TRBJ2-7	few	TGTGCCAGCAGTTCCGGGACAGAAGGTGGCGAGCAGTACTTC	CASSSGTEGGEQYF
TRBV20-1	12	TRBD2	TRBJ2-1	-	TGCAGTGCTCAACCGGGGGGCAATGAGCAGTTCTTC	CSAQPGGNEQFF
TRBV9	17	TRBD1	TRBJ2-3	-	TGTGCCAGCAGCGTCGAGATGGGACAGGTTAGCACAGATACGCAGTATTTT	CASSVEMGQVSTDTQYF